The source of this T cell receptor beta chain is a study of T cell changes during pregnancy in multiple sclerosis. J gave up 4 bases and V 5 bases, and 7 bases lay outside the gene matches. Germline CDR1 and CDR2: MDHEN and SYDVKM. The CDR3 is made up of 15 amino acids. TCRdb's copy holds only in-frame clones and misses some; the assay was immunoSEQ multiplex PCR. Of about 75,000 clones listed, 94% were seen once; the top ten hold over 0.12%. Sequenced here: CD4+ T cells from peripheral blood mononuclear cells, sampled after pregnancy. The rearrangement uses TRBV28 and TRBJ1-4, with 7 bases that match TRBD1. The source of this sequence is a female donor with multiple sclerosis, enrolled in a pregnancy study. The CDR3 sequence is CASSPRQGLNEKLFF. The DNA for the CDR3 is TGTGCCAGCAGTCCCCGACAGGGACTTAATGAAAAACTGTTTTTT.